Sequencing of this T cell receptor beta chain was carried out in a study of T-cell memory formation after mild COVID-19. Study-wide context: TCR clustering was largely donor specific. Whole-study findings and limits: The finding that pre-infection memory included some responding clones suggested that cross-reactive memory joined. Clones from the second wave (peaking day 37) had unconfirmed SARS-CoV-2 specificity.

TCRdb recomputed calls from the 5' RACE reads with MiXCR, one row per CDR3 protein. Of roughly 560,000 distinct CDR3 sequences in the sample, about a fifth were seen once. The germline CDR1 and CDR2 sequences are ENHRY and SYGVKD. Trimming pared 0 bases from V and 0 bases from J, leaving 6 bases between. The CDR3 is 14 amino acids. About this clonotype: The antigen is undetermined.

The gene calls are TRBV10-3 and TRBJ2-7; D is perhaps TRBD2 (5 bases). The receptor was derived from an adult woman who had mild COVID-19 (a few samples of this study predate the infection). Cell type and time point are not known. Input material: PBMCs or a T cell subset sorted from them (not recorded which). The CDR3 region has the DNA TGTGCCATCAGTGAGTCGAGCGGCTCCTACGAGCAGTACTTC. Translation gives CAISESSGSYEQYF.